One sample yielded the 31 T cell receptor beta chains listed below, sequenced in a study of Ad26.COV2.S vaccination and SARS-CoV-2 variants. The assay was immunoSEQ multiplex PCR, and TCRdb's table has in-frame clones only and misses some. The repertoire holds 380,000 or so clones, with approximately 86% as singletons. Treatment here: about 20 received Ad26.COV2.S at low or high dose, single or two shots; roughly five received placebo; per-sample allocation not given. Material that was analyzed had been drawn on day 63 after the first vaccine or placebo injection. The sample here was peripheral blood, taken in a trial of Ad26.COV2.S vaccine versus placebo. Receptor source: a person between 18 and 65 years old who received the Ad26.COV2.S COVID-19 vaccine or a placebo.

V gene TRBV6-6 combines with J gene TRBJ2-7; a weak D match, TRBD1 (6 bases). Trimming stripped 7 bases from V and 5 bases from J, with 21 bases between. This CDR3 has 15 residues. Germline lookup yields CDR1 MNHNY and CDR2 SVGAGI (reference sequence). In DNA form, the CDR3 reads TGTGCCAGCACCCCCGCCCCAGGGGCGCCCCACGAGCAGTACTTC. Amino acids: CASTPAPGAPHEQYF.

The chain joins TRBV11-2 to TRBJ2-2, with a possible D match to TRBD1 (5 bases). CDR3 length equals 14 residues. Germline V gene lookup returns CDR1 SGHAT and CDR2 FQNNGV. With 6 bases removed from V and 0 bases from J, the gap between germline ends came to 8 bases. CDR3 nucleotides: TGTGCCAGCAGTGACAGCTCGAACACCGGGGAGCTGTTTTTT. Amino acids: CASSDSSNTGELFF.

The chain combines TRBV25-1 with TRBJ1-1; 11 bases are shared with TRBD1. The CDR3 sequence is 17 residues long. Germline CDR1 and CDR2: MGHDK and SYGVNS. The J segment lost 7 bases and the V segment lost 0 bases, leaving 10 bases of the junction unmatched. CDR3 nucleotide sequence: TGTGCCAGCAGTGAATATCTTTCCGGACAGGGGGCTTATGAAGCTTTCTTT. Protein sequence: CASSEYLSGQGAYEAFF.

This chain connects TRBV4-2 to TRBJ1-1; D ambiguous. V was pared by 2 bases and J by 2 bases, with 12 bases between. Germline assignment: CDR1 LGHNA and CDR2 YNFKEQ. The CDR3 is made up of 15 amino acids. As DNA, the CDR3 is TGTGCCAGCAGCCAACCGGCAGAACTAAACACTGAAGCTTTCTTT. This codes for CASSQPAELNTEAFF.

Points on this clone: Distinct nucleotide sequences in the sample also encode this CDR3. The chain joins TRBV5-1 to TRBJ1-2; D possibly corresponds to TRBD1 (6 bases). The length of the CDR3 is 13 residues. The germline V gene encodes CDR1 SGHRS and CDR2 YFSETQ. With 4 bases removed from V and 3 bases from J, the gap between germline ends came to 10 bases. CDR3: CASSLQGDYGYTF. The CDR3 nucleotides read TGCGCCAGCAGCCTACAGGGAGACTATGGCTACACCTTC.

This sequence joins TRBV28 and TRBJ2-1, with 7 positions matching TRBD2. The CDR3 covers 14 residues. Germline values: CDR1 MDHEN, CDR2 SYDVKM. V shed 4 bases, J shed 3 bases, and the junction held 3 bases outside the gene matches. CDR3 residues: CASSSGLHYNEQFF. CDR3 nucleotide sequence: TGTGCCAGCAGTTCGGGACTACACTACAATGAGCAGTTCTTC.

The chain is built from TRBV6-2 or TRBV6-3 and TRBJ2-4, with D possibly TRBD1 on 6 matching bases. Germline V gives CDR1 MNHEY, CDR2 SVGEGT. The V gene lost 1 base and the J gene lost 0 bases, with 7 bases spanning the gap. The CDR3 covers 15 residues. The CDR3 sequence: CASSYLQGAKNIQYF. DNA of the CDR3: TGTGCCAGCAGTTACTTACAGGGAGCCAAAAACATTCAGTACTTC.

The genes are TRBV3-1 (or the pseudogene TRBV3-2) and TRBJ2-3; possibly TRBD1 or TRBD2 for D (5 bases each). This CDR3 has 13 amino acids. Trimming stripped 1 base from V and 4 bases from J, with 6 bases between. Germline V gene lookup returns CDR1 LGHDT and CDR2 YNNKEL (reference sequence). Here the CDR3 reads CASSQGGADTQYF. The CDR3 bases are TGTGCCAGCAGCCAAGGAGGGGCAGATACGCAGTATTTT.

As DNA, the CDR3 is TGTGCCACCAGCCAACAAACTAGCGGGAGCTACGAGCAGTACTTC. Its translation is CATSQQTSGSYEQYF. This chain uses TRBV15 with TRBJ2-7, with TRBD2 matching over 11 bases. Germline CDR1 reads LNHNV; CDR2 reads YYDKDF (reference sequence). CDR3 size: 15 residues. The trim removed 5 bases at V and 3 bases at J, leaving 6 bases unmatched.

The chain has TRBV7-2 and TRBJ1-2; TRBD1 is a possible D gene (5 bases). The CDR3 sequence is 16 residues long. Deletions cut 4 bases from V and 8 bases from J, with 23 bases between. The germline V gene encodes CDR1 SGHTA and CDR2 FQGNSA. The CDR3 spells CASSSARGSTDDGYTF. As DNA, the CDR3 is TGTGCCAGCAGCTCCGCAAGGGGCAGCACGGATGACGGCTACACCTTC. Supplemented by reference TRBV7-2 and TRBJ1-2, the full variable domain reads GAGVSQSPSNKVTEKGKDVELRCDPISGHTALYWYRQSLGQGLEFLIYFQGNSAPDKSGLPSDRFSAERTGGSVSTLTIQRTQQEDSAVYLCASSSARGSTDDGYTFGSGTRLTVV.

The chain couples TRBV28 to TRBJ1-5; tentatively, D is TRBD1 (5 bases). Per germline, CDR1 MDHEN and CDR2 SYDVKM. V gave up 6 bases and J gave up 4 bases, with 7 bases separating them. The CDR3 totals 12 residues. In DNA form, the CDR3 reads TGTGCCAGCAGGAGACAGAATCAGCCCCAGCATTTT. This sequence encodes CASRRQNQPQHF.

The chain joins TRBV5-6 to TRBJ2-7; maybe TRBD2 (6 bases). Germline V gene data show CDR1 as SGHDT and CDR2 as YYEEEE. The V and J ends lost 2 bases and 0 bases respectively, with 15 bases between them. The CDR3 is 16 amino acids. The chain's CDR3 is CASSFWSGVSSYEQYF. The CDR3 coding sequence is TGTGCCAGCAGCTTTTGGTCGGGGGTGAGCTCCTACGAGCAGTACTTC.

Only a few counts were recorded for this clone. The chain employs TRBV7-9 and TRBJ1-4; tentatively, D is TRBD1 (5 bases). The CDR3 contains 12 residues. V gave up 11 bases and J gave up 7 bases, with 14 bases separating them. The germline V gene encodes CDR1 SEHNR and CDR2 FQNEAQ (reference sequence). The CDR3 DNA reads TGTGCCTCAGAGAGGGGCGGTGAAAAACTGTTTTTT. It encodes CASERGGEKLFF.

This chain connects TRBV6-2 or TRBV6-3 to TRBJ1-2; D not certain. Trimming took 2 bases from V and 5 from J, leaving 9 bases between them. There are 13 residues in the CDR3. Germline-derived CDR1 and CDR2 are MNHEY and SVGEGT. This CDR3 is CASSYPAQYGYTF. In DNA, the CDR3 is TGTGCCAGCAGTTACCCAGCCCAGTATGGCTACACCTTC.

J is TRBJ2-2 and V is TRBV18, with D perhaps matching TRBD1 (6 bases). Germline CDR1 and CDR2: KGHSH and LQKENI. The CDR3 has 14 amino acids. Trimming shortened V by 6 bases and J by 4 bases, and 12 bases separated the two germline ends. CDR3: CASSLDSSTGELFF. CDR3 nucleotides: TGTGCCAGCTCGTTGGACAGCAGCACCGGGGAGCTGTTTTTT.

This clone was counted a few times. V is TRBV15 and J is TRBJ1-1; the D gene is possibly TRBD1 (5 bases). The germline CDR1 and CDR2 sequences are LNHNV and YYDKDF (reference sequence). V was pared by 7 bases and J by 4 bases, with 13 bases between. The CDR3 runs 13 residues. The CDR3 nucleotides are TGTGCCACCACAGAACAGGCATCCACTGAAGCTTTCTTT. Residues: CATTEQASTEAFF.

This chain uses TRBV5-1 with TRBJ2-2; TRBD2 matches 11 bases. After removal of 5 bases from V and 7 bases from J, the junction contained 16 bases not matched to a gene. This CDR3 is built from 18 residues. Germline CDR1 SGHRS, CDR2 YFSETQ. CDR3 amino acids: CASSIFRLAGTRGGELFF. The CDR3 bases are TGCGCCAGCAGTATCTTCAGACTAGCGGGGACCCGGGGCGGGGAGCTGTTTTTT.

The chain uses TRBV3-1 (or the pseudogene TRBV3-2) and TRBJ2-5, with D unresolved. CDR1 and CDR2 (germline): LGHDT, YNNKEL (reference sequence). The CDR3 spans 13 residues. V lost 3 bases to trimming and J lost 2 bases, with 7 bases between them. CDR3 DNA sequence: TGTGCCAGCAGCCAGGAAGCGCAAGAGACCCAGTACTTC. Protein sequence: CASSQEAQETQYF.

CDR3 in amino acids: CASSWASEETQYF. The CDR3 DNA sequence: TGTGCCAGCAGTTGGGCCAGCGAAGAGACCCAGTACTTC. The chain combines TRBV28 with TRBJ2-5; D call uncertain. The ends were cut back, 4 bases at V and 3 bases at J, with 9 bases in the middle. CDR1 and CDR2 from the germline V gene are MDHEN and SYDVKM. The CDR3 consists of 13 residues.

This chain joins TRBV28 and TRBJ1-1; TRBD1 might be the D (5 bases). Germline loops: CDR1 MDHEN, CDR2 SYDVKM. The length of the CDR3 is 18 residues. V was shortened by 3 bases and J by 7 bases, with 27 bases between the two germline ends. The CDR3 protein is CASSFSSLTGARGYEAFF. Here the CDR3 DNA reads TGTGCCAGCAGTTTTAGCTCCTTGACCGGGGCAAGGGGCTATGAAGCTTTCTTT. The whole variable domain, remainder taken from reference TRBV28 and TRBJ1-1, is DVKVTQSSRYLVKRTGEKVFLECVQDMDHENMFWYRQDPGLGLRLIYFSYDVKMKEKGDIPEGYSVSREKKERFSLILESASTNQTSMYLCASSFSSLTGARGYEAFFGQGTRLTVV.

In the case of this clone: The identical CDR3 is also encoded by other nucleotide sequences in the sample. The chain combines TRBV6-2 or TRBV6-3 with TRBJ2-1, with D perhaps assigned TRBD1 or TRBD2 (5 bases each). Between the trimmed V and J ends, which lost 0 bases and 6 bases, there was a span of 9 bases. The germline V gene encodes CDR1 MNHEY and CDR2 SVGEGT. This CDR3 comprises 14 residues. The CDR3 region is CASSYSVGVNEQFF. The CDR3 coding sequence is TGTGCCAGCAGTTACTCGGTGGGGGTCAATGAGCAGTTCTTC.

This chain joins TRBV7-9 and TRBJ2-1; weak D call: TRBD2 (5 bases). The CDR3 extends over 16 amino acids. V lost 3 bases and J lost 6, with 18 bases in between. CDR1 is SEHNR, CDR2 FQNEAQ, per germline (reference sequence). CDR3: CASSFGVRGKGNEQFF. As DNA, the CDR3 is TGTGCCAGCAGCTTTGGGGTTCGGGGAAAGGGCAATGAGCAGTTCTTC.

The chain employs TRBV10-3 and TRBJ1-2; D remains unclear. The length of the CDR3 is 13 residues. V was clipped by 0 bases and J by 8 bases, with 10 bases between them. Germline V lookup: CDR1 ENHRY, CDR2 SYGVKD. The CDR3 sequence: CAISESTGVGYTF. DNA for the CDR3: TGTGCCATCAGTGAGTCGACCGGCGTCGGCTACACCTTC.

The chain couples TRBV11-2 to TRBJ1-6, with D unresolved. V was clipped by 1 base and J by 5 bases, with 12 bases between them. Germline CDR1 SGHAT, CDR2 FQNNGV. The CDR3 loop spans 16 amino acids. This CDR3 is CASSLGGWADNSPLHF. The DNA of the CDR3 is TGTGCCAGCAGCTTAGGAGGATGGGCAGATAATTCACCCCTCCACTTT.

The chain uses TRBV7-8 and TRBJ1-3; TRBD1 might be the D (6 bases). This CDR3 is 17 amino acids long. Trimming took off 7 bases at V and 0 bases at J, with 19 bases between the two ends. CDR1 is SGHVS and CDR2 is FQNEAQ in the germline V gene. The CDR3 region has the DNA TGTGCCAGCACCAAAGGTGGGGGGGCCCTCTCTGGAAACACCATATATTTT. Its protein is CASTKGGGALSGNTIYF.

This chain joins TRBV5-1 and TRBJ2-7, with 9 bases matching TRBD1. Trimming took 4 bases from V and 5 from J; bases not matched to a gene: 10. There are 15 residues in the CDR3. Looked up from germline, CDR1 is SGHRS and CDR2 is YFSETQ. CDR3 loop: CASSRNPGQGNEQYF. The DNA of the CDR3 is TGCGCCAGCAGCCGGAATCCGGGACAGGGAAACGAGCAGTACTTC.

This clone came up a few times. This chain connects TRBV11-2 to TRBJ2-7; D is perhaps TRBD1 (5 bases). Germline V lookup: CDR1 SGHAT, CDR2 FQNNGV. V shed 5 bases and J shed 3 bases, with 17 bases lying between them. This CDR3 has 15 residues. In DNA, the CDR3 is TGTGCCAGCAGCCTGCCGGGCCAGGGCTACTACGAGCAGTACTTC. This translates into CASSLPGQGYYEQYF.

The rearrangement uses TRBV2 and TRBJ1-4; a weak D match, TRBD1 (5 bases). In germline, CDR1 is SNHLY, CDR2 FYNNEI. Trimming cost V 9 bases and J 4 bases, with 12 bases left between them. There are 13 residues in the CDR3. In nucleotides, the CDR3 is TGTGCCAGTTACACGGGACTTAATGAAAAACTGTTTTTT. Amino acid sequence: CASYTGLNEKLFF.

The chain carries TRBV19 and TRBJ1-1; 8 positions agree with TRBD1. V was clipped by 3 bases and J by 1 base; unmatched bases: 13. Germline lookup yields CDR1 LNHDA and CDR2 SQIVND (reference sequence). This CDR3 is built from 18 residues. The CDR3 DNA reads TGTGCCAGTAGTATTAGGACAGGGCCTCTTTTCCAGAACACTGAAGCTTTCTTT. This gives the protein CASSIRTGPLFQNTEAFF.

The chain combines TRBV21-1 with TRBJ1-4; the table's D call, TRBD1, was not checked against the DNA. TRBV21-1 is noted as a pseudogene. CDR3 size: 17 residues. The CDR3 sequence: CASSKKGDRELIEKLFF. For the CDR3, the DNA is TGTGCCAGCAGCAAAAAGGGGGACAGGGAGTTGATCGAAAAACTGTTTTTT.

The DNA for the CDR3 is TGTGCCAGCAGCTTCCTTGTCGCAGGGGGGATCTACGAGCAGTACTTC. Amino acids: CASSFLVAGGIYEQYF. V and J are TRBV11-2 and TRBJ2-7; D is possibly TRBD1 (7 bases). Germline V gene sequence: CDR1 SGHAT, CDR2 FQNNGV. The CDR3 totals 16 residues. V lost 3 bases and J lost 3, with 18 bases in between. Using reference TRBV11-2 and TRBJ2-7 for the parts outside the CDR3, the full variable domain is EAGVAQSPRYKIIEKRQSVAFWCNPISGHATLYWYQQILGQGPKLLIQFQNNGVVDDSQLPKDRFSAERLKGVDSTLKIQPAKLEDSAVYLCASSFLVAGGIYEQYFGPGTRLTVT.